This TCR beta chain was profiled in a study of CD8 T cells in ankylosing spondylitis. In its sample, this clonotype was seen a few times. V gave up 5 bases and J gave up 2 bases; unmatched junction bases: 6. The CDR3 covers 14 residues. Germline V lookup: CDR1 SQVTM, CDR2 ANQGSEA. MiXCR, run by TCRdb on the 5' RACE reads, gives a single entry per CDR3 protein. Among around 250,000 distinct CDR3 sequences listed, approximately 11% were seen once. The chain has TRBV29-1 and TRBJ1-2; 9 nucleotides line up with TRBD1. The origin of this receptor is a male donor with ankylosing spondylitis or in good health (not recorded which). The sequencing sample was made of blood, either unsorted or a sorted T cell fraction (not recorded which). The CDR3 protein is CSVLRDRENYGYTF. The CDR3 nucleotides read TGCAGCGTTCTCCGGGACAGGGAGAACTATGGCTACACCTTC.